These 9 T cell receptor beta chains originate from one sample sequenced in a study of beta chain features in type 1 diabetes (dated by TCRdb to between 2018 and 2020). Broader findings and caveats from the paper: A moderate but significant shortening of TCRB CDR3 length was observed in type 1 diabetes patients in all four CD4+ subsets.

No antigen has been assigned to these receptors. The library was generated by the immunoSEQ multiplex PCR assay. The entire amount of isolated RNA was reverse transcribed using the High Capacity cDNA Reverse Transcription Kit, so the sequenced TCRB transcripts were expressed ones. TCRdb obtained this table from immuneACCESS and retained in-frame rearrangements with V and J assigned. These tables miss some clones; where compared with another copy, unresolved V genes account for less than half of the shortfall, and the remainder is unexplained. For this sample there are approximately 140,000 clones; around 8.8% appear just once. The ten largest clones take up 0.7% to 0.85% of the sample. Sequencing was carried out using central memory CD4+ T cells from blood. Every receptor here comes from a man aged 30-40 years with type 1 diabetes.

This clone was found a few times. As DNA, the CDR3 is TGTGCCAGCAGCTTCAGGGGGCCCCCTAGCACAGATACGCAGTATTTT. Translated, it gives CASSFRGPPSTDTQYF. This chain links TRBV7-8 with TRBJ2-3, with TRBD1 matching over 8 bases. CDR1 SGHVS and CDR2 FQNEAQ come from the germline V gene. V gave up 3 bases and J gave up 0 bases; unmatched junction bases: 5. The CDR3 sequence is 16 residues long.

The rearrangement links TRBV18 to TRBJ2-5; tentative D call: TRBD1 (6 bases). Germline V gives CDR1 KGHSH, CDR2 LQKENI. The CDR3 spans 16 residues. Trimming cost V 0 bases and J 4 bases, with 15 bases left between them. CDR3 amino acids: CASSPPGGEVTETQYF. In DNA, the CDR3 is TGTGCCAGCTCACCACCTGGGGGCGAAGTTACAGAGACCCAGTACTTC.

The table lists this clone with a few counts. The chain joins TRBV10-2 to TRBJ2-7, with 8 bases that match TRBD1. Germline trimming cut 5 bases from V and 2 bases from J; bases unmatched to any gene: 8. Germline V gene lookup returns CDR1 WSHSY and CDR2 SAAADI. The CDR3 has 15 residues. The CDR3 bases are TGCGCCAGCAGTAACCAGGGGGCTGTTACCTACGAGCAGTACTTC. Amino acid sequence: CASSNQGAVTYEQYF.

The V and J genes are TRBV5-1 and TRBJ2-2, with a tentative D call TRBD2 (6 bases). The germline V gene has CDR1 SGHRS and CDR2 YFSETQ. The V end lost 0 bases, the J end lost 1 base, and 10 bases lay between the germline ends. The CDR3 has 16 residues. The CDR3 loop reads CASSLEGLGNTGELFF. The DNA for the CDR3 is TGCGCCAGCAGCTTGGAGGGACTGGGGAACACCGGGGAGCTGTTTTTT.

As for this clone: Since a much larger clone is just one base distant, this may be a read error. The J gene is TRBJ2-7, the V gene TRBV28, with 11 bases aligning to TRBD1. V was pared by 4 bases and J by 3 bases, with 2 bases of the junction left unmatched. The CDR3 runs to 14 residues. CDR1 and CDR2 (germline): MDHEN, SYDVKM. The CDR3 sequence is CASSSGTGGYEQYF. The CDR3 DNA sequence: TGTGCCAGCAGTTCCGGGACAGGGGGCTACGAGCAGTACTTC. The whole variable domain, filled in from reference TRBV28 and TRBJ2-7, reads DVKVTQSSRYLVKRTGEKVFLECVQDMDHENMFWYRQDPGLGLRLIYFSYDVKMKEKGDIPEGYSVSREKKERFSLILESASTNQTSMYLCASSSGTGGYEQYFGPGTRLTVT.

V is TRBV4-2 and J is TRBJ2-5; TRBD2 matches at 11 bases. Losses at the gene ends were 6 bases for V and 1 base for J; bases not matched to a gene: 4. CDR1 and CDR2 from the germline V gene are LGHNA and YNFKEQ. The CDR3 spans 15 residues. CDR3 protein: CASRPSGGFQETQYF. In nucleotides, the CDR3 is TGTGCCAGCAGGCCTAGCGGGGGGTTCCAAGAGACCCAGTACTTC.

This clone was detected a few times. Sequence at one end of the junction differs from germline and may be a read error. The chain uses TRBV5-8 and TRBJ1-2; the D is unclear. Germline CDR1 is SGHTS and CDR2 is YDEGEE. The CDR3 loop spans 16 amino acids. CDR3 loop: CASSQDRSGPYYGYTF. CDR3 DNA: TGCGCCAGCAGCCAAGATCGTAGCGGTCCGTATTATGGCTACACCTTC. Variable domain in full (rest from reference TRBV5-8 and TRBJ1-2): EAGVTQSPTHLIKTRGQQATLRCSPISGHTSVYWYQQALGLGLQFLLWYDEGEERNRGNFPPRFSGRQFPNYSSELNVNALELEDSALYLCASSQDRSGPYYGYTFGSGTRLTVV.

The chain carries TRBV29-1 and TRBJ1-1, with 11 bases lining up with TRBD1. The V gene's germline CDR1 is SQVTM and CDR2 ANQGSEA. V dropped 5 bases and J dropped 3; count of bases not matched to a gene: 2. CDR3 length: 13 residues. The CDR3, as DNA: TGCAGCGTTCAGGGACAGGGGGACACTGAAGCTTTCTTT. Its protein is CSVQGQGDTEAFF.

As DNA, the CDR3 is TGTGCCAGCCGGGACAGGACCAATCAGCCCCAGCATTTT. Translated: CASRDRTNQPQHF. V usage is TRBV19 and J usage is TRBJ1-5, with TRBD1 matching over 8 bases. With 9 bases clipped from V and 3 bases from J, the junction kept 4 bases outside the gene matches. Germline V gives CDR1 LNHDA, CDR2 SQIVND (reference sequence). This CDR3 comprises 13 residues.